The 29 T cell receptor beta chains below all came from one sample that was sequenced in a study of cytomegalovirus exposure and HLA in healthy donors. Researchers ran the PCR with 60 Vbeta and 13 Jbeta primers. Clones were read by immunoSEQ multiplex PCR, and TCRdb kept only the in-frame ones, dropping some. This table has some 130,000 clones, 75% to 85% appearing once. The sequencing sample was made of PBMCs. These receptors originate from a female donor in good health and CMV-seronegative.

This chain connects TRBV7-9 to TRBJ1-2; a possible D gene is TRBD1 (5 bases). The length of the CDR3 is 14 residues. With 4 bases removed from V and 3 bases from J, the gap between germline ends came to 12 bases. The germline gives CDR1 SEHNR, CDR2 FQNEAQ (reference sequence). The CDR3 loop reads CASSSEWGDYGYTF. The CDR3 region has the DNA TGTGCCAGCAGCTCCGAATGGGGGGACTATGGCTACACCTTC.

The chain uses TRBV7-9 and TRBJ2-3, with a weak D call TRBD2 (6 bases). The ends were cut back, 3 bases at V and 0 bases at J, with 13 bases in the middle. In germline, CDR1 is SEHNR, CDR2 FQNEAQ (reference sequence). The CDR3 has 16 residues. CDR3 in amino acids: CASSLLRGGSTDTQYF. DNA of the CDR3: TGTGCCAGCAGCTTGCTGCGGGGCGGTAGCACAGATACGCAGTATTTT.

This clone was recorded a few times. The gene calls are TRBV4-1 and TRBJ2-7; the D gene is possibly TRBD1 (6 bases). This CDR3 region has 14 residues. The germline V gene has CDR1 MGHRA and CDR2 YSYEKL. The V end was cut by 3 bases, the J end by 3 bases, with 12 bases between. CDR3 in DNA: TGCGCCAGCAGCCATGAGACAGGTTACTACGAGCAGTACTTC. Its translation: CASSHETGYYEQYF.

The CDR3 sequence: CAWRTGVSYGYTF. CDR3 nucleotides: TGTGCCTGGCGGACAGGGGTAAGCTATGGCTACACCTTC. The V call is TRBV30, the J call TRBJ1-2; the match to TRBD1 covers 9 bases. V shed 5 bases and J 4 bases; nucleotides not matched to a gene: 5. CDR3 length equals 13 residues. CDR1 is GTSNPN and CDR2 is SVGIG in the germline V gene (reference sequence). The whole variable domain, filled in from reference TRBV30 and TRBJ1-2, reads SQTIHQWPATLVQPVGSPLSLECTVEGTSNPNLYWYRQAAGRGLQLLFYSVGIGQISSEVPQNLSASRPQDRQFILSSKKLLLSDSGFYLCAWRTGVSYGYTFGSGTRLTVV.

The V call is TRBV5-1, the J call TRBJ2-1, with 9 positions matching TRBD2. From germline, CDR1 is SGHRS and CDR2 YFSETQ. Trimming at V came to 4 bases and at J to 7 bases, leaving 12 bases not matched to a gene. The CDR3 spans 16 residues. The CDR3 sequence is CASSLPLAGGPNEQFF. The CDR3 coding sequence is TGCGCCAGCAGCCTCCCTCTCGCGGGAGGGCCAAATGAGCAGTTCTTC.

The V and J genes are TRBV6-5 and TRBJ2-5; 12 bases match TRBD2. V gave up 4 bases and J gave up 3 bases; unmatched junction bases: 3. The CDR3 has 15 amino acids. Germline V gene lookup returns CDR1 MNHEY and CDR2 SVGAGI. The DNA for the CDR3 is TGTGCCAGCAGTTCCCGACTAGCGGGAGAAGAGACCCAGTACTTC. Its protein product is CASSSRLAGEETQYF.

The gene calls are TRBV6-1 and TRBJ2-5; TRBD1 aligns across 9 bases. TRBJ2-7 matches the DNA end more closely, so the J call is doubtful. Germline CDR1 and CDR2: MNHNS and SASEGT. The CDR3 contains 12 residues. CDR3 nucleotides: TGTGCCACCAGGACAGGGGCCTACGAGCAGTACTTC. Residues: CATRTGAYEQYF.

Only one count was recorded for this clone. The chain recombines TRBV14 with TRBJ2-5; tentatively, D is TRBD2 (7 bases). The germline gives CDR1 SGHDN, CDR2 FVKESK. The CDR3 covers 16 residues. V was clipped by 1 base and J by 5 bases, with 17 bases between them. Written as DNA, the CDR3 is TGTGCCAGCAGCCAAGTGAAGGGGGGGCGCGCGGAGACCCAGTACTTC. Translating gives CASSQVKGGRAETQYF. Variable domain in full (rest from reference TRBV14 and TRBJ2-5): EAGVTQFPSHSVIEKGQTVTLRCDPISGHDNLYWYRRVMGKEIKFLLHFVKESKQDESGMPNNRFLAERTGGTYSTLKVQPAELEDSGVYFCASSQVKGGRAETQYFGPGTRLLVL.

The genes are TRBV6-1 and TRBJ1-1; tentative D call: TRBD1 (5 bases). Germline V gene lookup returns CDR1 MNHNS and CDR2 SASEGT. This CDR3 contains 14 residues. V was cut by 5 bases and J by 5 bases, with 15 bases left in between. The CDR3 is CASSLGAGRTEAFF. The DNA of the CDR3 is TGTGCCAGCAGTCTAGGCGCAGGGAGGACTGAAGCTTTCTTT.

The gene calls are TRBV7-6 and TRBJ2-1; unclear D gene. Trimming left V 4 bases short and J 3 bases short, with 7 bases between. The CDR3 covers 13 residues. Germline lookup yields CDR1 SGHVS and CDR2 FNYEAQ. Here the CDR3 reads CASSSRVYNEQFF. In DNA form, the CDR3 reads TGTGCCAGCAGCTCCCGTGTCTACAATGAGCAGTTCTTC.

The chain employs TRBV19 and TRBJ2-7; 9 positions agree with TRBD1. The CDR3 consists of 14 residues. The V and J ends lost 9 bases and 2 bases, in that order; junction bases with no gene match: 8. Per the germline V gene, CDR1 is LNHDA and CDR2 is SQIVND (reference sequence). CDR3 region: CASAAGTGPYEQYF. The CDR3 DNA sequence: TGTGCCAGCGCTGCGGGGACAGGGCCCTACGAGCAGTACTTC.

The V and J genes are TRBV28 and TRBJ2-1; a weak D match, TRBD2 (5 bases). Trimming removed 3 bases from V and 7 bases from J, with 7 bases in between. Germline lookup yields CDR1 MDHEN and CDR2 SYDVKM. CDR3 length: 12 residues. The CDR3 spells CASSFWENEQFF. CDR3 bases: TGTGCCAGCAGTTTTTGGGAGAATGAGCAGTTCTTC.

The chain recombines TRBV7-9 with TRBJ1-4; D is undetermined. The CDR3 is 15 residues long. The V end lost 1 base, the J end lost 8 bases, and 14 bases lay between the germline ends. In germline, CDR1 is SEHNR, CDR2 FQNEAQ (reference sequence). CDR3 protein: CASSLGSTLEEKLFF. CDR3 in DNA: TGTGCCAGCAGCTTAGGGTCGACCCTAGAGGAAAAACTGTTTTTT.

The chain employs TRBV30 and TRBJ1-4, with D unclear. Germline lookup yields CDR1 GTSNPN and CDR2 SVGIG (reference sequence). CDR3 length: 13 amino acids. Trimming took 1 base from V and 4 from J, leaving 7 bases between them. The CDR3 DNA reads as TGTGCCTGGAGTGCAGGAGGTAATGAAAAACTGTTTTTT. Its translation: CAWSAGGNEKLFF.

The chain employs TRBV7-6 and TRBJ2-5, with 11 positions matching TRBD2. The CDR3 is 15 amino acids. V lost 3 bases, J lost 1 base, and 1 base stayed unmatched. Germline V gene sequence: CDR1 SGHVS, CDR2 FNYEAQ. The CDR3 coding sequence is TGTGCCAGCAGCTTGGGACTAGCGGTCCAAGAGACCCAGTACTTC. The encoded protein is CASSLGLAVQETQYF.

This chain links TRBV7-9 with TRBJ1-4, with 7 bases fitting TRBD1. This CDR3 region has 14 residues. Losses at the gene ends were 1 base for V and 8 bases for J; bases not matched to a gene: 4. Germline loops: CDR1 SEHNR, CDR2 FQNEAQ (reference sequence). The CDR3: CASSLGQGKEKLFF. The CDR3 DNA reads TGTGCCAGCAGCTTAGGACAGGGAAAGGAAAAACTGTTTTTT.

The chain uses TRBV5-1 and TRBJ2-2, with 9 bases lining up with TRBD1. V shed 0 bases and J 6 bases; nucleotides not matched to a gene: 12. The CDR3 loop spans 18 amino acids. Germline V gene lookup returns CDR1 SGHRS and CDR2 YFSETQ. The CDR3 loop is CASSLVPPGQGVPGELFF. The CDR3 nucleotides are TGCGCCAGCAGCTTGGTACCTCCGGGACAGGGAGTTCCCGGGGAGCTGTTTTTT.

This clone was detected a few times. This chain uses TRBV6-5 with TRBJ1-2; 7 nucleotides align to TRBD1. Germline loops: CDR1 MNHEY, CDR2 SVGAGI. CDR3 length: 15 amino acids. Unmatched junction bases numbered 8, after V lost 5 bases and J lost 2 bases. The CDR3 DNA follows: TGTGCCAGCAGTAATGACAGGGCCCTCAACTATGGCTACACCTTC. This gives the protein CASSNDRALNYGYTF.

J is TRBJ1-4 and V is TRBV28; unclear D gene. V was shortened by 5 bases and J by 3 bases, with 13 bases between the two germline ends. CDR1 and CDR2 from the germline V gene are MDHEN and SYDVKM. The CDR3 covers 15 residues. CDR3: CASSPLSGSNEKLFF. The CDR3 DNA reads TGTGCCAGCAGTCCCCTGTCGGGTTCTAATGAAAAACTGTTTTTT.

This clone was recorded only once. The chain carries TRBV5-1 and TRBJ1-1; 7 nucleotides agree with TRBD1. There are 14 residues in the CDR3. Germline V gene sequence: CDR1 SGHRS, CDR2 YFSETQ. The J segment lost 1 base and the V segment lost 4 bases, leaving 4 bases of the junction unmatched. CDR3 sequence reads: CASSGRQGNTEAFF. CDR3 DNA: TGCGCCAGCAGCGGGAGACAGGGGAACACTGAAGCTTTCTTT. Full variable domain (missing parts from reference TRBV5-1 and TRBJ1-1): KAGVTQTPRYLIKTRGQQVTLSCSPISGHRSVSWYQQTPGQGLQFLFEYFSETQRNKGNFPGRFSGRQFSNSRSEMNVSTLELGDSALYLCASSGRQGNTEAFFGQGTRLTVV.

This sequence joins TRBV9 and TRBJ2-7; 7 bases are a match to TRBD1. The CDR3 has 15 amino acids. The junction had 8 bases not matched to a gene; V was cut back by 3 bases and J by 2 bases. Germline-derived CDR1 and CDR2 are SGDLS and YYNGEE. This CDR3 is CASSARQGPTYEQYF. The CDR3 region has the DNA TGTGCCAGCAGCGCCCGACAGGGCCCAACCTACGAGCAGTACTTC.

As regards this clone: The junction shows a germline mismatch at one end, possibly a read error. The chain employs TRBV7-9 and TRBJ1-2, with 7 nucleotides matching TRBD1. Germline values: CDR1 SEHNR, CDR2 FQNEAQ (reference sequence). The CDR3 has 11 amino acids. The CDR3 loop is CASSLVGGIFF. The DNA of the CDR3 is TGTGCCAGCAGCTTAGTAGGGGGCATATTCTTC.

The CDR3 reads CASSAGQGNTGELFF. The CDR3 DNA is TGTGCCAGCAGCGCCGGACAGGGGAACACCGGGGAGCTGTTTTTT. This chain joins TRBV9 and TRBJ2-2; the match to TRBD1 covers 8 bases. Losses at the gene ends were 3 bases for V and 1 base for J; bases not matched to a gene: 2. The CDR3 runs to 15 residues. The germline V gene has CDR1 SGDLS and CDR2 YYNGEE.

CDR3 DNA: TGCGCCAGCAGCCAGCAACTTAAAGCGGGAGGGTTAACAGATACGCAGTATTTT. It is translated as CASSQQLKAGGLTDTQYF. The rearrangement joins TRBV4-1 to TRBJ2-3; 10 bases map to TRBD2. Trimming cost V 3 bases and J 3 bases; bases outside gene matches: 12. This CDR3 has 18 amino acids. Per germline, CDR1 MGHRA and CDR2 YSYEKL.

CDR3 residues: CASSVVGRGSYNEQFF. In DNA form, the CDR3 reads TGTGCCAGCAGCGTAGTTGGCCGCGGCTCCTACAATGAGCAGTTCTTC. The chain couples TRBV9 to TRBJ2-1; D gene uncertain. V was shortened by 0 bases and J by 0 bases, with 10 bases between the two germline ends. The CDR3 has 16 residues. Germline V gives CDR1 SGDLS, CDR2 YYNGEE. Variable domain in full (rest from reference TRBV9 and TRBJ2-1): DSGVTQTPKHLITATGQRVTLRCSPRSGDLSVYWYQQSLDQGLQFLIQYYNGEERAKGNILERFSAQQFPDLHSELNLSSLELGDSALYFCASSVVGRGSYNEQFFGPGTRLTVL.

The gene calls are TRBV9 and TRBJ2-7; D is undetermined. This CDR3 region has 15 residues. Germline V gene lookup returns CDR1 SGDLS and CDR2 YYNGEE. V gave up 0 bases and J gave up 3 bases, with 13 bases separating them. The CDR3 bases are TGTGCCAGCAGCGTAGGCGGCAGTACGAGCTACGAGCAGTACTTC. Amino acids: CASSVGGSTSYEQYF.

V gene TRBV19 combines with J gene TRBJ1-1; D may be TRBD1 (6 bases). The CDR3 covers 15 residues. CDR1 and CDR2 from the germline V gene are LNHDA and SQIVND (reference sequence). Trimming took 10 bases from V and 1 from J, leaving 19 bases between them. The CDR3 sequence: CATSTTGPGNTEAFF. The CDR3 coding sequence is TGTGCCACCTCTACGACAGGTCCGGGGAACACTGAAGCTTTCTTT.

CDR3 bases: TGTGCCAGCAGCTATGGACAGACTACAGATACGCAGTATTTT. Translation gives CASSYGQTTDTQYF. The chain recombines TRBV9 with TRBJ2-3, with D possibly TRBD1 on 6 matching bases. The V gene's germline CDR1 is SGDLS and CDR2 YYNGEE. V lost 4 bases, J lost 3 bases, and 12 bases lay in between. The CDR3 runs 14 residues.

The chain couples TRBV7-6 to TRBJ2-7; TRBD2 matches at 8 bases. Germline CDR1 reads SGHVS; CDR2 reads FNYEAQ. The CDR3 consists of 16 residues. After removal of 4 bases from V and 5 bases from J, the junction contained 13 bases not matched to a gene. The CDR3 DNA reads TGTGCCAGCAGCTCTGACTCCCCAGCGGGAGTGGACGAGCAGTACTTC. It yields the protein CASSSDSPAGVDEQYF.